These 22 T cell receptor beta chains originate from one sample sequenced in a study of blood T cell repertoires in COVID-19. Libraries were prepared by immunoSEQ multiplex PCR; TCRdb keeps only in-frame clonotypes and omits some of them. Among hundreds of thousands of clones listed, roughly 88% were seen once. The sequencing input was peripheral blood. These receptors all come from a woman in her fifties or sixties with COVID-19, enrolled during active disease.

The chain recombines TRBV30 with TRBJ1-2; 7 bases align to TRBD1. CDR1 is GTSNPN, CDR2 SVGIG, per germline (reference sequence). The length of the CDR3 is 13 residues. The CDR3 nucleotides read TGTGCGGGAGCCCAGGGGGAGTACTTTGGCTACACCTTC. Amino acid sequence: CAGAQGEYFGYTF.

V and J are TRBV19 and TRBJ1-1, with 9 bases aligning to TRBD1. J gave up 2 bases and V 2 bases, and 9 bases lay outside the gene matches. The CDR3 totals 17 residues. The germline CDR1 and CDR2 sequences are LNHDA and SQIVND (reference sequence). The CDR3 coding sequence is TGTGCCAGTAGTATAAATCATCGGACAGGGGAAAACACTGAAGCTTTCTTT. Translated, it gives CASSINHRTGENTEAFF.

The rearrangement joins TRBV5-1 to TRBJ2-2; a weak D match, TRBD1 (5 bases). There are 15 residues in the CDR3. V gave up 7 bases and J gave up 6 bases, with 19 bases separating them. CDR1 is SGHRS and CDR2 is YFSETQ in the germline V gene. CDR3 in amino acids: CASGKTDRTPGELFF. The DNA of the CDR3 is TGCGCCAGCGGGAAGACCGACCGGACACCCGGGGAGCTGTTTTTT.

This rearrangement joins TRBV30 to TRBJ2-7, with 10 bases that match TRBD2. Germline CDR1 reads GTSNPN; CDR2 reads SVGIG (reference sequence). J gave up 2 bases and V 4 bases, and 2 bases lay outside the gene matches. This CDR3 has 13 amino acids. The CDR3 spells CAWTSGGAYEQYF. The CDR3 DNA is TGTGCCTGGACTAGCGGGGGAGCCTACGAGCAGTACTTC. Variable domain in full (rest from reference TRBV30 and TRBJ2-7): SQTIHQWPATLVQPVGSPLSLECTVEGTSNPNLYWYRQAAGRGLQLLFYSVGIGQISSEVPQNLSASRPQDRQFILSSKKLLLSDSGFYLCAWTSGGAYEQYFGPGTRLTVT.

The rearrangement links TRBV27 to TRBJ2-5; 7 nucleotides match TRBD1. The V and J ends lost 4 bases and 5 bases, in that order; junction bases with no gene match: 7. The V gene's germline CDR1 is MNHEY and CDR2 SMNVEV (reference sequence). The CDR3 is 14 residues long. The CDR3: CASSSYRGRETQYF. The CDR3 DNA reads as TGTGCCAGCAGTTCTTACAGGGGCCGGGAGACCCAGTACTTC.

This sequence joins TRBV28 and TRBJ1-3, with D perhaps matching TRBD1 (5 bases). The CDR3 consists of 16 residues. V lost 7 bases, J lost 0 bases, and 16 bases lay in between. CDR1 MDHEN and CDR2 SYDVKM come from the germline V gene. The CDR3 DNA sequence: TGTGCCAGCAAACAAACAGGCGGGGACTCTGGAAACACCATATATTTT. Encoded protein: CASKQTGGDSGNTIYF.

V and J are TRBV5-1 and TRBJ2-3; no clear D gene. CDR3 length: 12 amino acids. The V and J ends lost 5 bases and 6 bases respectively, with 10 bases between them. Per germline, CDR1 SGHRS and CDR2 YFSETQ. CDR3 bases: TGCGCCAGCAGTTACGTCGGGGATACGCAGTATTTT. This encodes CASSYVGDTQYF.

The rearrangement uses TRBV30 and TRBJ2-7; 8 nucleotides agree with TRBD2. J lost 3 bases, V lost 1 base, and 5 bases had no gene match. In germline, CDR1 is GTSNPN, CDR2 SVGIG (reference sequence). The CDR3 spans 14 residues. The CDR3 is CAWSGGTRLYEQYF. The CDR3 nucleotides read TGTGCCTGGAGTGGAGGGACTAGGCTCTACGAGCAGTACTTC.

In its sample, this clone was seen a few times. The genes are TRBV19 and TRBJ1-1; D gene uncertain. Germline lookup yields CDR1 LNHDA and CDR2 SQIVND (reference sequence). The V end lost 2 bases, the J end lost 4 bases, and 11 bases lay between the germline ends. The CDR3 extends over 14 amino acids. The CDR3 nucleotides are TGTGCCAGTAGTATAAATGCAGCGGCCACTGAAGCTTTCTTT. This translates into CASSINAAATEAFF.

The chain employs TRBV5-1 and TRBJ1-3; maybe TRBD1 (5 bases). V lost 4 bases to trimming and J lost 2 bases, with 19 bases between them. The CDR3 contains 17 residues. From germline, CDR1 is SGHRS and CDR2 YFSETQ. The CDR3, as DNA: TGCGCCAGCAGCCCGTCGTATACGGGGGAGCCTGGAAACACCATATATTTT. This codes for CASSPSYTGEPGNTIYF. Looking up the rest from reference TRBV5-1 and TRBJ1-3 gives the full variable domain: KAGVTQTPRYLIKTRGQQVTLSCSPISGHRSVSWYQQTPGQGLQFLFEYFSETQRNKGNFPGRFSGRQFSNSRSEMNVSTLELGDSALYLCASSPSYTGEPGNTIYFGEGSWLTVV.

This CDR3 is CASTAVGTGYTGELFF. The CDR3 bases are TGTGCCAGTACCGCTGTGGGGACAGGGTACACCGGGGAGCTGTTTTTT. V gene TRBV19 combines with J gene TRBJ2-2; 9 bases agree with TRBD1. The ends lost 7 bases at V and 3 bases at J; junction bases unmatched: 9. The CDR3 covers 16 residues. Germline V gene sequence: CDR1 LNHDA, CDR2 SQIVND (reference sequence).

This clone was observed a single time. V is TRBV19 and J is TRBJ2-2; TRBD1 matches 7 bases. Trimming cost V 6 bases and J 0 bases; bases outside gene matches: 4. The germline CDR1 and CDR2 sequences are LNHDA and SQIVND (reference sequence). The CDR3 totals 15 residues. CDR3 loop: CASSEGQTNTGELFF. CDR3 DNA: TGTGCCAGTAGCGAGGGACAGACGAACACCGGGGAGCTGTTTTTT.

V gene TRBV3-1 (or the pseudogene TRBV3-2) combines with J gene TRBJ2-3; 11 positions match TRBD2. The CDR3 length is 16 residues. V was pared by 4 bases and J by 5 bases, with 8 bases of the junction left unmatched. From germline, CDR1 is LGHDT and CDR2 YNNKEL (reference sequence). The CDR3 is CASSRFSGGAGDTQYF. CDR3 bases: TGTGCCAGCAGCCGCTTTAGCGGGGGGGCCGGAGATACGCAGTATTTT.

This clone appeared a few times. The CDR3 reads CASSDRGGYYGYTF. The CDR3 DNA sequence: TGTGCCAGCAGCGACCGAGGGGGCTACTATGGCTACACCTTC. V gene TRBV28 combines with J gene TRBJ1-2; 7 bases agree with TRBD1. Per germline, CDR1 MDHEN and CDR2 SYDVKM. There are 14 residues in the CDR3. The V gene end was trimmed by 6 bases and the J gene end by 3 bases; junction bases not matched to a gene: 7.

This chain joins TRBV19 and TRBJ1-5; D is undetermined. CDR1 and CDR2 from the germline V gene are LNHDA and SQIVND (reference sequence). This CDR3 contains 16 residues. V was pared by 5 bases and J by 0 bases, with 14 bases between. The CDR3 sequence: CASSPGRRNSNQPQHF. DNA for the CDR3: TGTGCCAGTAGTCCGGGTAGACGTAATAGCAATCAGCCCCAGCATTTT. Full variable domain (remainder filled in from reference TRBV19 and TRBJ1-5): DGGITQSPKYLFRKEGQNVTLSCEQNLNHDAMYWYRQDPGQGLRLIYYSQIVNDFQKGDIAEGYSVSREKKESFPLTVTSAQKNPTAFYLCASSPGRRNSNQPQHFGDGTRLSIL.

The CDR3 reads CASSYPGNRAAFF. The CDR3 DNA follows: TGTGCCAGCAGTTACCCCGGGAACAGGGCAGCTTTCTTT. The J gene is TRBJ1-1, the V gene TRBV6-5; D is perhaps TRBD1 (6 bases). CDR1 is MNHEY and CDR2 is SVGAGI in the germline V gene. The V end was cut by 2 bases, the J end by 10 bases, with 14 bases between. This CDR3 is built from 13 residues.

V usage is TRBV2 and J usage is TRBJ1-2; no firm D call. Germline V gene data show CDR1 as SNHLY and CDR2 as FYNNEI. With 4 bases removed from V and 2 bases from J, the gap between germline ends came to 8 bases. This CDR3 is built from 13 residues. The CDR3 sequence: CASSVAENYGYTF. The CDR3 DNA is TGTGCCAGCAGTGTGGCGGAAAACTATGGCTACACCTTC.

The chain has TRBV2 and TRBJ2-7, with 14 bases lining up with TRBD2. Per germline, CDR1 SNHLY and CDR2 FYNNEI. After removal of 0 bases from V and 4 bases from J, the junction contained 8 bases not matched to a gene. The CDR3 spans 18 residues. The CDR3 DNA sequence: TGTGCCAGCAGTGAAGCGCTTCGACTAGCGGGGGGGCATTACGAGCAGTACTTC. Amino acid sequence: CASSEALRLAGGHYEQYF.

This sequence joins TRBV5-1 and TRBJ2-1; D may be TRBD2 (6 bases). The V gene's germline CDR1 is SGHRS and CDR2 YFSETQ. V dropped 0 bases and J dropped 3 bases, with 10 bases sitting between them. The CDR3 is 15 amino acids. The CDR3 here is CASSLGRADYNEQFF. The CDR3 nucleotides read TGCGCCAGCAGCTTGGGGAGGGCTGACTACAATGAGCAGTTCTTC.

V is TRBV11-1 and J is TRBJ2-3; D may be TRBD1 (6 bases). The V and J ends lost 5 bases and 2 bases respectively, with 14 bases between them. The CDR3 totals 15 residues. Germline loops: CDR1 SGHAT, CDR2 FQDESV (reference sequence). The CDR3 protein is CASSQQGRLTDTQYF. Here the CDR3 DNA reads TGTGCCAGCAGCCAACAGGGACGGCTCACAGATACGCAGTATTTT. Full variable domain (rest looked up from reference TRBV11-1 and TRBJ2-3): EAEVAQSPRYKITEKSQAVAFWCDPISGHATLYWYRQILGQGPELLVQFQDESVVDDSQLPKDRFSAERLKGVDSTLKIQPAELGDSAMYLCASSQQGRLTDTQYFGPGTRLTVL.

This chain links TRBV7-8 with TRBJ1-5; unclear D gene. The germline CDR1 and CDR2 sequences are SGHVS and FQNEAQ. V lost 3 bases and J 5 bases, leaving 8 bases between the germline ends. The CDR3 has 13 amino acids. The CDR3 sequence is CASSFSGDQPQHF. DNA for the CDR3: TGTGCCAGCAGCTTTTCCGGGGATCAGCCCCAGCATTTT.

The chain couples TRBV7-9 to TRBJ2-3; TRBD2 agrees at 12 bases. Trimming at V came to 4 bases and at J to 3 bases, leaving 5 bases not matched to a gene. The germline V gene encodes CDR1 SEHNR and CDR2 FQNEAQ (reference sequence). The CDR3 covers 16 residues. The CDR3 is CASSSWTSGVTDTQYF. CDR3 in DNA: TGTGCCAGCAGCTCATGGACTAGCGGGGTTACAGATACGCAGTATTTT.